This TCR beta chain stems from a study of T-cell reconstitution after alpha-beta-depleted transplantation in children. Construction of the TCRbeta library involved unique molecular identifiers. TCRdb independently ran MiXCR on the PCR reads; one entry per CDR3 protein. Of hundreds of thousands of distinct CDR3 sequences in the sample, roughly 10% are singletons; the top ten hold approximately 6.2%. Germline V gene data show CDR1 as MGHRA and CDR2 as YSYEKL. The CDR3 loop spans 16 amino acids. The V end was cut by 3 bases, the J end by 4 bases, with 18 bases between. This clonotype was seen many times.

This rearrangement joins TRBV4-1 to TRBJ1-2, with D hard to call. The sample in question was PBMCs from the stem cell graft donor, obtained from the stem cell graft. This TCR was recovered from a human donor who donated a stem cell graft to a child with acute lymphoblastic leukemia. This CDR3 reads CASSQPTALRGYGYTF. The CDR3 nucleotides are TGCGCCAGCAGCCAGCCCACCGCTTTGCGTGGCTATGGCTACACCTTC.